This T cell receptor (beta chain) emerged from a study of blood T cell repertoires in COVID-19. Germline trimming cut 1 base from V and 6 bases from J; bases unmatched to any gene: 8. This CDR3 comprises 15 residues. The V gene's germline CDR1 is LGHNA and CDR2 YSLEER. Measured with immunoSEQ multiplex PCR; TCRdb has only the in-frame clones, and not every one. The table includes fewer than 350,000 clones, 90% detected once. The chain couples TRBV4-3 to TRBJ2-5; 7 nucleotides align to TRBD1. The receptor was derived from a woman in her 30s with COVID-19, enrolled during active disease. Sequenced material: peripheral blood. This CDR3 is CASSQGAGGGKTQYF. The CDR3 region has the DNA TGCGCCAGCAGCCAAGGGGCAGGGGGTGGAAAGACCCAGTACTTC.